The present T cell receptor beta chain was sequenced within a study of blood T cell repertoires in COVID-19. Study at large: Italy, Spain and the United States were the sources of the convalescent and acute COVID-19 samples. PBMCs, B-cell-depleted T cells, or T cells provided the cDNA or gDNA that made up the material.

This CDR3 has 14 residues. Germline CDR1 is MNHEY and CDR2 is SMNVEV (reference sequence). V shed 5 bases and J shed 7 bases, with 18 bases lying between them. The authors' processing: Amplifying reference gene primers gave estimates of nucleated cell counts. TCRdb keeps only in-frame clones here, not all; method: immunoSEQ multiplex PCR. V, J and clone size reflect that table, while D and trimming were determined from the DNA. The sample shows around 120,000 clones, about three quarters of them seen only once. The sample taken for sequencing was peripheral blood. This TCR was sampled from a woman in her seventies with acute or convalescent COVID-19. The V gene is TRBV27, the J gene TRBJ2-7, with a weak D call TRBD1 (5 bases). CDR3 sequence: CASSPTRVEVEQYF. The CDR3 nucleotides read TGTGCCAGCAGTCCAACCAGGGTAGAAGTTGAGCAGTACTTC.